This is a list of T cell receptor beta chains from one sample in a study of T cell changes during pregnancy in multiple sclerosis. The repertoire was sequenced with immunoSEQ multiplex PCR; TCRdb's copy has only in-frame clones and lacks some. The profile shows about 80,000 clones, just over 90% of them singletons. The sample was peripheral blood, taken before pregnancy. Every receptor here comes from a female donor with multiple sclerosis, enrolled in a pregnancy study. Both conserved end residues are part of each CDR3. The order of the fields is J gene, V gene, CDR3 protein.

J: TRBJ2-1
V: TRBV5-6
CDR3: CASSLGLAGGEGQFF

J: TRBJ1-3
V: TRBV15
CDR3: CATSSHRGNTIYF

J: TRBJ1-2
V: TRBV5-6
CDR3: CASSLQGMSGYTF

J: TRBJ2-7
V: TRBV29-1
CDR3: CSVDRGDYEQYF

J: TRBJ1-1
V: TRBV7-7
CDR3: CASSSGQGTEAFF

J: TRBJ2-7
V: TRBV7-7
CDR3: CASSPSPVARGSYEQYF

J: TRBJ2-5
V: TRBV11-2
CDR3: CASSQQGALQETQYF

J: TRBJ1-1
V: TRBV6-6
CDR3: CASSYDRGGTEAFF

J: TRBJ1-1
V: TRBV5-1
CDR3: CASAQSTDAEAFF

J: TRBJ2-6
V: TRBV2
CDR3: CASRGQGGIVRANVLTF

J: TRBJ1-1
V: TRBV19
CDR3: CASSIRSGTVNTEAFF

J: TRBJ2-3
V: TRBV12-5
CDR3: CASGLDGLVDTQYF

J: TRBJ1-1
V: TRBV29-1
CDR3: CSVETGGRTEAFF

J: TRBJ1-1
V: TRBV5-5
CDR3: CASSFHYRENTEAFF

J: TRBJ1-2
V: TRBV6-1
CDR3: CASSLGNRGNGYTF

J: TRBJ1-3
V: TRBV7-6
CDR3: CASSKEGQPRGNTIYF

J: TRBJ1-4
V: TRBV5-1
CDR3: CASSLAKTGGNEKLFF

J: TRBJ1-1
V: TRBV7-3
CDR3: CASSLVRDTEAFF

J: TRBJ1-4
V: TRBV5-1
CDR3: CASSSPYPGQGNGATNEKLFF

J: TRBJ1-2
V: TRBV30
CDR3: CAWGGYGYTF

J: TRBJ1-3
V: TRBV15
CDR3: CATSRSALGAGNTIYF

J: TRBJ2-3
V: TRBV5-1
CDR3: CASSGRGLIYTQYF

J: TRBJ2-3
V: TRBV9
CDR3: CASTSGAPDTQYF

J: TRBJ2-3
V: TRBV2
CDR3: CASTAQGTDTQYF

J: TRBJ1-6
V: TRBV6-5
CDR3: CASSSGAEDSPLHF

J: TRBJ1-3
V: TRBV18
CDR3: CASSPGQGISGNTIYF

J: TRBJ1-1
V: TRBV19
CDR3: CASKTGEMNTEAFF

J: TRBJ2-1
V: TRBV7-3
CDR3: CASSRGLGNEQFF

J: TRBJ1-1
V: TRBV19
CDR3: CASTGTPNTEAFF

J: TRBJ2-3
V: TRBV7-3
CDR3: CASTLTGGSTDTQYF